The rows below give T cell receptor beta chains drawn from one sample of a study of Graves' ophthalmopathy and Graves' hyperthyroidism. One entry per CDR3 protein, called by TCRdb with MiXCR from the multiplex PCR reads. Among more than 300,000 distinct CDR3 sequences listed, 15% were seen once. Material for sequencing was peripheral blood. The receptor set was obtained from a woman aged 18-35 years with stable Graves' hyperthyroidism. Each CDR3 is given with its conserved first and last residue. Fields, in order: D gene, J gene, V gene, clone size, CDR3 protein, CDR3 DNA. The D gene is left open where the match is weak. Not all rows give a size; the values are once, few, many and, for expanded clones, a class.

>-|TRBJ2-7|TRBV7-2|many
CASSYLATPYPSRHF
TGTGCCAGCAGCTACCTGGCCACCCCATATCCAAGCAGACACTTC
>-|TRBJ2-5|TRBV5-1|-
CASSFGQEETQYF
TGCGCCAGCAGCTTCGGCCAGGAAGAGACCCAGTACTTC
>-|TRBJ1-1|TRBV27|many
CAASPRGGGSTEAFF
TGTGCCGCCTCCCCTAGAGGGGGGGGGAGCACTGAAGCTTTCTTT
>-|TRBJ1-1|TRBV29-1|few
CSVEEVRAFF
TGCAGCGTTGAAGAAGTACGGGCTTTCTTT
>-|TRBJ2-5|TRBV6-1|-
CASRRSGRETQYF
TGTGCCAGCAGAAGGTCGGGGAGAGAGACCCAGTACTTC
>TRBD1|TRBJ1-6|TRBV12-3/TRBV12-4|many
CASNRQGVGSPLHF
TGTGCCAGCAATCGACAGGGAGTTGGGTCACCCCTCCACTTT
>-|TRBJ2-7|TRBV11-2|many
CASSLPGTGLPYEQYF
TGTGCCAGCAGCCTCCCGGGAACAGGGTTACCCTACGAGCAGTACTTC
>-|TRBJ2-5|TRBV20-1|many
CSAHAGKETQYF
TGCAGTGCCCACGCTGGGAAAGAGACCCAGTACTTC
>-|TRBJ1-6|TRBV6-2/TRBV6-3|many
CASSLLHSPLHF
TGTGCCAGCAGTTTACTTCATTCACCCCTCCACTTT
>TRBD2|TRBJ2-7|TRBV3-1|-
CASSPRRSGGDYEQYF
TGTGCCAGCAGCCCGCGCAGAAGCGGGGGAGACTACGAGCAGTACTTC
>TRBD1|TRBJ1-3|TRBV11-1|few
CASSLWDSSGNTIYF
TGTGCCAGCAGCTTATGGGACAGCTCTGGAAACACCATATATTTT
>TRBD2|TRBJ2-7|TRBV4-2|-
CASSHATSGGSYEQYF
TGTGCCAGCAGCCACGCTACTAGCGGGGGGTCCTACGAGCAGTACTTC
>TRBD1|TRBJ2-7|TRBV12-3/TRBV12-4|many
CASSFRVDRVPYEQYF
TGTGCCAGCAGTTTCCGGGTGGACAGGGTCCCCTACGAGCAGTACTTC
>-|TRBJ1-1|TRBV2|many
CASSNLGETEAFF
TGTGCCAGCAGTAACTTGGGGGAGACTGAAGCTTTCTTT
>-|TRBJ1-5|TRBV6-1|many
CASTGRHNQPQHF
TGTGCCAGCACCGGCCGGCACAATCAGCCCCAGCATTTT
>-|TRBJ2-1|TRBV27|many
CASSPRQRSYNEQFF
TGTGCCAGCAGTCCCCGACAGCGCTCCTACAATGAGCAGTTCTTC
>-|TRBJ1-1|TRBV6-5|many
CASHRWDKNTEAFF
TGTGCCAGCCACAGGTGGGACAAGAACACTGAAGCTTTCTTT
>TRBD1|TRBJ1-5|TRBV24-1|many
CATRQGARQPQHF
TGTGCCACCAGACAGGGGGCAAGACAGCCCCAGCATTTT
>-|TRBJ1-2|TRBV12-3/TRBV12-4|medium-sized
CASSFRGAGYGYTF
TGTGCCAGCAGTTTTAGGGGGGCTGGCTATGGCTACACCTTC
>TRBD1|TRBJ1-1|TRBV24-1|-
CATSDPGTARAFF
TGTGCCACCAGTGACCCCGGGACAGCCCGAGCTTTCTTT
>-|TRBJ1-2|TRBV24-1|many
CATSGAGSGYTF
TGTGCCACCAGCGGGGCAGGGAGTGGCTACACCTTC
>-|TRBJ1-1|TRBV5-1|many
CASSLVQTGRLNTEAFF
TGCGCCAGCAGCTTGGTGCAAACAGGGCGCCTGAACACTGAAGCTTTCTTT
>TRBD1|TRBJ1-1|TRBV5-1|few
CASSSGTGRMNTEAFF
TGCGCCAGCAGCTCCGGGACAGGGCGCATGAACACTGAAGCTTTCTTT
>-|TRBJ2-7|TRBV7-2|many
CASSLAAAGGYEQYF
TGTGCCAGCAGCTTAGCAGCCGCAGGTGGCTACGAGCAGTACTTC
>-|TRBJ2-6|TRBV12-3/TRBV12-4|many
CASKSWASGANVLTF
TGTGCCAGCAAGTCTTGGGCCTCTGGGGCCAACGTCCTGACTTTC
>-|TRBJ1-1|TRBV6-1|few
CASRRGWDTSNTEAFF
TGTGCCAGCCGGCGGGGGTGGGACACTTCTAACACTGAAGCTTTCTTT
>TRBD1|TRBJ2-7|TRBV18|many
CASSRWGTGSGEQYF
TGTGCCAGCTCCCGTTGGGGGACAGGGAGCGGCGAGCAGTACTTC
>TRBD1|TRBJ2-6|TRBV12-5|many
CASGLVGTGISGANVLTF
TGTGCTAGTGGTTTGGTAGGGACAGGGATCTCTGGGGCCAACGTCCTGACTTTC
>TRBD1|TRBJ1-1|TRBV19|-
CASSPGTGVLNTEAFF
TGTGCCAGTAGTCCGGGGACAGGGGTCTTGAACACTGAAGCTTTCTTT
>-|TRBJ2-4|TRBV9|few
CASSVGQGSIQYF
TGTGCCAGCAGCGTAGGGCAAGGCAGCATTCAGTACTTC
>TRBD1|TRBJ1-5|TRBV19|many
CASSTTGGRNQPQHF
TGTGCCAGTAGTACGACAGGGGGTAGAAATCAGCCCCAGCATTTT
>TRBD1|TRBJ1-5|TRBV27|many
CASSPGQGPNQPQHF
TGTGCCAGCAGTCCCGGACAGGGACCAAATCAGCCCCAGCATTTT
>TRBD2|TRBJ2-7|TRBV20-1|many
CSARRSGGYEQYF
TGCAGTGCCCGCAGGAGCGGGGGTTACGAGCAGTACTTC
>-|TRBJ2-5|TRBV20-1|-
CSARDSPGFETQYF
TGCAGTGCTAGAGATAGCCCAGGGTTCGAGACCCAGTACTTC
>TRBD2|TRBJ2-7|TRBV6-1|-
CASSEKGGRAAEQYF
TGTGCCAGCAGTGAAAAGGGCGGGAGGGCCGCCGAGCAGTACTTC
>-|TRBJ1-6|TRBV4-1|many
CASSTTGTLNSPLHF
TGCGCCAGCAGCACCACCGGGACACTGAATTCACCCCTCCACTTT
>-|TRBJ1-6|TRBV13|many
CASSSGVGDSPLHF
TGTGCCAGCAGCTCAGGGGTCGGCGATTCACCCCTCCACTTT
>TRBD2|TRBJ2-7|TRBV19|-
CASSKAGGASYEQYF
TGTGCCAGTAGTAAAGCGGGGGGCGCTTCCTACGAGCAGTACTTC
>TRBD1|TRBJ1-2|TRBV9|many
CASSVGQGGEGYTF
TGTGCCAGCAGCGTGGGACAGGGAGGAGAAGGCTACACCTTC
>-|TRBJ1-5|TRBV6-2/TRBV6-3|-
CASSYAGENQPQHF
TGTGCCAGCAGTTACGCAGGGGAGAATCAGCCCCAGCATTTT
>-|TRBJ2-7|TRBV12-3/TRBV12-4|many
CASRATLGEQYF
TGTGCCAGCAGGGCCACCCTCGGCGAGCAGTACTTC
>TRBD1|TRBJ2-7|TRBV10-3|many
CATGQDYEQYF
TGTGCCACCGGACAGGACTACGAGCAGTACTTC
>-|TRBJ2-7|TRBV6-1|many
CASSEARSRSGEQYF
TGTGCCAGCAGTGAAGCGAGAAGTCGGAGTGGGGAGCAGTACTTC
>-|TRBJ2-5|TRBV3-1|few
CASSQALQETQYF
TGTGCCAGCAGCCAGGCTCTGCAAGAGACCCAGTACTTC
>TRBD1|TRBJ1-2|TRBV25-1|many
CASSQGANGYTF
TGTGCCAGCAGCCAGGGGGCGAACGGCTACACCTTC
>TRBD1|TRBJ1-6|TRBV27|many
CASSLHPTGESPLHF
TGTGCCAGCAGTTTGCACCCAACAGGGGAATCACCCCTCCACTTT
>-|TRBJ2-5|TRBV9|few
CASSVDGGYETQYF
TGTGCCAGCAGCGTAGACGGGGGCTATGAGACCCAGTACTTC
>TRBD1|TRBJ1-5|TRBV6-5|many
CASSLVGQVNNQPQHF
TGTGCCAGCAGTTTGGTGGGACAGGTAAACAATCAGCCCCAGCATTTT
>-|TRBJ1-3|TRBV11-2|many
CASSFGPKSSGNTIYF
TGTGCCAGCAGCTTCGGACCGAAGAGCTCTGGAAACACCATATATTTT
>TRBD1|TRBJ1-3|TRBV7-8|few
CASSSMTGQGAENTIYF
TGTGCCAGCAGCTCTATGACGGGACAGGGGGCCGAAAACACCATATATTTT
>TRBD1|TRBJ1-5|TRBV6-2/TRBV6-3|many
CATLDRAGQPQHF
TGTGCCACCCTCGACAGGGCTGGTCAGCCCCAGCATTTT
>-|TRBJ1-1|TRBV29-1|many
CSAVLATAEAFF
TGCAGCGCAGTTCTCGCCACAGCTGAAGCTTTCTTT
>-|TRBJ1-6|TRBV12-3/TRBV12-4|-
CASSHGRPPLHF
TGTGCCAGCAGTCATGGGAGGCCACCCCTCCACTTT
>-|TRBJ1-2|TRBV6-5|many
CASSYDRLHGYTF
TGTGCCAGCAGTTACGACAGGCTCCATGGCTACACCTTC
>-|TRBJ2-5|TRBV10-2|many
CASIGPNRETQYF
TGCGCCAGCATAGGGCCCAACAGAGAGACCCAGTACTTC